These T cell receptor beta chains were read from a single sample in a study of T cell repertoires in cytomegalovirus infection. What these receptors recognize is not known. Using its own MiXCR run on the reads, TCRdb lists one record per CDR3 protein. Here the sample spans some 920,000 distinct CDR3 sequences, more than 25% being singletons. Sequenced here: cultured CD8+ T cells from PBMCs, sampled from culture after CMV antigen stimulation. These receptors were collected from a human donor in good health (CMV status not recorded). Some clones in this sample may be carry-over from other donors' samples. The CDR3 runs from the conserved cysteine through the conserved F or W. D genes are given only for firm matches. The size field is filled for only some rows; it gives once, few, many or a size class.

V	D	J	size	CDR3	DNA
TRBV5-6	TRBD1	TRBJ1-4	.	CASSLEQGARELFF	TGTGCCAGCAGCTTGGAACAGGGGGCGCGGGAACTGTTTTTT
TRBV7-8	TRBD1	TRBJ2-5	many	CASSSGQGRRETQYF	TGTGCCAGCAGCTCGGGACAGGGGAGGAGGGAGACCCAGTACTTC
TRBV19	TRBD1	TRBJ1-5	.	CASSPFDGTGNQPQHF	TGTGCCAGTAGCCCCTTTGACGGGACAGGCAATCAGCCCCAGCATTTT
TRBV4-1	.	TRBJ2-7	.	CASSHRGTDLYEQYF	TGCGCCAGCAGCCACCGCGGGACAGACTTATACGAGCAGTACTTC
TRBV4-3	.	TRBJ1-2	.	CASSQDQGHYGYTF	TGCGCCAGCAGCCAAGATCAGGGCCACTATGGCTACACCTTC
TRBV12-3/TRBV12-4	.	TRBJ2-2	.	CASRGTFNTGELFF	TGTGCCAGCAGGGGGACTTTTAACACCGGGGAGCTGTTTTTT
TRBV2	.	TRBJ2-5	.	CAGKGGGAPETQYF	TGTGCCGGCAAAGGAGGGGGGGCCCCAGAGACCCAGTACTTC
TRBV4-1	.	TRBJ2-2	.	CASSLFWTTYTGELFF	TGCGCCAGCAGTCTTTTCTGGACAACGTACACCGGGGAGCTGTTTTTT
TRBV7-8	.	TRBJ2-5	.	CASSLYDGEGTQYF	TGTGCCAGCAGCTTATATGACGGCGAGGGGACCCAGTACTTC
TRBV11-2	.	TRBJ2-1	.	CASSLAGEPHNEQFF	TGTGCCAGCAGTCTAGCAGGGGAGCCCCACAATGAGCAGTTCTTC
TRBV7-9	.	TRBJ1-2	.	CASSTTTGTYGYTF	TGTGCCAGCAGCACGACCACAGGGACCTATGGCTACACCTTC
TRBV27	TRBD2	TRBJ2-1	few	CASRSGLAGGLTYNEQFF	TGTGCCAGCAGAAGCGGACTAGCGGGGGGGTTGACCTACAATGAGCAGTTCTTC
TRBV6-6	.	TRBJ2-2	.	CASSYIGAGGGGELFF	TGTGCCAGCAGCTACATCGGGGCCGGGGGTGGCGGGGAGCTGTTTTTT
TRBV7-9	TRBD2	TRBJ2-1	few	CASSPQRTSGNEQFF	TGTGCCAGCAGCCCTCAAAGGACTAGCGGAAATGAGCAGTTCTTC
TRBV4-1	.	TRBJ2-2	few	CASSQGRMTGTGELFF	TGCGCCAGCAGCCAAGGTCGAATGACTGGCACCGGGGAGCTGTTTTTT
TRBV6-1	TRBD1	TRBJ2-4	once	CASSLGQIKNIQYF	TGTGCCAGCAGTTTGGGACAGATCAAAAACATTCAGTACTTC
TRBV12-3/TRBV12-4	.	TRBJ1-1	.	CASSLREGGRPERNTEAFF	TGTGCCAGCAGTTTAAGGGAAGGGGGACGACCGGAGCGGAACACTGAAGCTTTCTTT
TRBV28	.	TRBJ2-5	.	CASSRVLDSQETQYF	TGTGCCAGCAGCAGAGTCCTGGACTCGCAAGAGACCCAGTACTTC
TRBV28	TRBD1	TRBJ2-5	many	CASSLGAGQVEYQETQYF	TGTGCCAGCAGTTTAGGTGCAGGACAGGTCGAATACCAAGAGACCCAGTACTTC
TRBV5-1	.	TRBJ2-2	.	CASSLMGPLTGSIGELFF	TGCGCCAGCAGCTTGATGGGACCGTTGACAGGCTCTATCGGGGAGCTGTTTTTT
TRBV12-3/TRBV12-4	.	TRBJ2-1	many	CASLSGLGDNEQFF	TGTGCCAGCCTCTCAGGGCTTGGCGACAATGAGCAGTTCTTC
TRBV6-5	.	TRBJ1-1	many	CASSYSAGRNTEAFF	TGTGCCAGCAGTTACTCGGCGGGCCGGAACACTGAAGCTTTCTTT
TRBV5-8	.	TRBJ1-5	many	CASSLRQSNQPQHF	TGTGCCAGCAGCCTCCGACAGAGCAATCAGCCCCAGCATTTT
TRBV12-3/TRBV12-4	.	TRBJ2-4	few	CASSFSGELYF	TGTGCCAGCAGTTTCTCGGGGGAGCTGTACTTC
TRBV7-3	TRBD1	TRBJ2-7	.	CASSYHGQGAYEQYF	TGTGCCAGCAGCTACCACGGACAGGGGGCGTACGAGCAGTACTTC
TRBV7-2	.	TRBJ1-6	many	CASSLPAYNSPLHF	TGTGCCAGCAGCTTACCAGCCTATAATTCACCCCTCCACTTT
TRBV7-9	TRBD1	TRBJ2-5	.	CASSIGQVGETQYF	TGTGCCAGCAGCATCGGACAGGTGGGAGAGACCCAGTACTTC
TRBV5-6	TRBD2	TRBJ2-3	.	CASSLGLAGLVDTQYF	TGTGCCAGCAGCTTGGGACTAGCGGGATTGGTAGATACGCAGTATTTT
TRBV2	.	TRBJ1-6	few	CASSEGAQGLTPLHF	TGTGCCAGCAGTGAGGGGGCCCAGGGACTCACACCCCTCCACTTT
TRBV9	TRBD1	TRBJ2-2	.	CASSVVTGYNTGELFF	TGTGCCAGCAGCGTCGTGACAGGGTATAACACCGGGGAGCTGTTTTTT
TRBV2	.	TRBJ1-1	few	CASPLRGRAFEAFF	TGTGCCAGTCCCCTGAGAGGAAGGGCTTTTGAAGCTTTCTTT
TRBV5-5	.	TRBJ1-2	.	CASSLGEATVF	TGTGCCAGCAGCTTGGGGGAGGCCACAGTCTTC
TRBV27	.	TRBJ1-1	many	CASSFAGNTEAFF	TGTGCCAGCAGCTTCGCGGGGAACACTGAAGCTTTCTTT
TRBV24-1	.	TRBJ2-1	few	CATSGQRSLGDGDEQFF	TGTGCCACCAGTGGCCAGCGGTCGCTGGGGGACGGGGATGAGCAGTTCTTC
TRBV6-5	.	TRBJ1-1	few	CASTLVGHTEAFF	TGTGCCAGCACCTTAGTTGGTCACACTGAAGCTTTCTTT
TRBV27	.	TRBJ2-7	.	CASSLMSGRPSNEQYF	TGTGCCAGCAGTTTAATGAGCGGCAGACCGTCTAACGAGCAGTACTTC
TRBV15	TRBD1	TRBJ1-4	.	CATSRARGAEKLFF	TGTGCCACCAGCAGAGCCAGGGGGGCGGAAAAACTGTTTTTT
TRBV15	.	TRBJ1-1	few	CATSLEGSEAFF	TGTGCCACCAGCCTGGAGGGTAGTGAAGCTTTCTTT
TRBV6-5	.	TRBJ1-1	many	CASSYSENTEAFF	TGTGCCAGCAGTTACTCGGAGAACACTGAAGCTTTCTTT
TRBV12-5	.	TRBJ2-7	.	CASGPTVGAYEQYF	TGTGCTAGTGGCCCGACCGTAGGGGCCTACGAGCAGTACTTC
TRBV6-2/TRBV6-3	TRBD1	TRBJ2-7	once	CASSGAGQDIYEQYF	TGTGCCAGCAGTGGGGCGGGACAGGATATCTACGAGCAGTACTTC
TRBV6-6	TRBD1	TRBJ2-2	.	CASTLLPGQGAGELFF	TGTGCCAGCACCCTTCTTCCGGGACAGGGGGCCGGGGAGCTGTTTTTT
TRBV19	.	TRBJ2-6	.	CASSLLPGTGANVLTF	TGTGCCAGTAGTCTCCTCCCGGGCACTGGGGCCAACGTCCTGACTTTC
TRBV7-2	TRBD2	TRBJ2-2	.	CASSPVSGGYVGELFF	TGTGCCAGCAGCCCTGTCTCGGGGGGATACGTCGGGGAGCTGTTTTTT
TRBV6-6	.	TRBJ1-5	.	CASSYGRFNRPQHF	TGTGCCAGCAGTTACGGACGATTCAATCGGCCCCAGCATTTT
TRBV12-3/TRBV12-4	.	TRBJ2-7	few	CASSLGGRVSEQYF	TGTGCCAGCAGTCTCGGTGGGCGGGTGTCCGAGCAGTACTTC
TRBV6-5	.	TRBJ1-6	few	CASNQGGSNSPLHF	TGTGCCAGCAACCAGGGAGGGAGTAATTCACCCCTCCACTTT
TRBV6-2/TRBV6-3	TRBD2	TRBJ2-1	.	CASSHTSGGAHEQFF	TGTGCCAGCAGCCATACTAGCGGGGGGGCCCATGAGCAGTTCTTC
TRBV7-9	.	TRBJ1-4	few	CASRSETGHSEKLFF	TGTGCCAGCAGATCCGAGACGGGCCATAGTGAAAAACTGTTTTTT
TRBV20-1	TRBD1	TRBJ2-1	few	CSARDGPWQGDEQFF	TGCAGTGCTAGAGATGGTCCTTGGCAGGGGGATGAGCAGTTCTTC
TRBV2	TRBD2	TRBJ2-1	few	CASSEGGSGGRNEQFF	TGTGCCAGCAGTGAAGGAGGTAGCGGGGGACGGAATGAGCAGTTCTTC